This TCR beta chain is drawn from a study of CD8+ T cells in alopecia areata. Specimens obtained from alopecia areata patients comprised lesional scalp punch biopsies and peripheral blood. Sequencing templates came from extracted RNA that was reverse transcribed into cDNA. Measured with immunoSEQ multiplex PCR; TCRdb has only the in-frame clones, and not every one. The table lists 5,700 or so clones, approximately 60% of them singletons. Per the germline V gene, CDR1 is MNHEY and CDR2 is SVGAGI. The CDR3 has 14 residues. V was shortened by 7 bases and J by 5 bases, with 17 bases between the two germline ends.

This chain links TRBV6-5 with TRBJ1-2; D might be TRBD1 (5 bases). This sequence originates from a human donor with alopecia areata. The specimen comprised skin, sampled at week 0. CDR3 sequence (DNA): TGTGCCAGCACCCACACTCTCGGGGGGTATGGCTACACCTTC. Residues: CASTHTLGGYGYTF.